This TCR beta chain was profiled in a study of CD8 T cells in Susac syndrome. The germline V gene has CDR1 LGHDT and CDR2 YNNKEL (reference sequence). Trimming removed 4 bases at V and 2 bases at J, with 15 bases between. The CDR3 extends over 15 amino acids. An input of about 0.5 to 1 ug of RNA was subjected to reverse transcription using random hexamers. Using its own MiXCR run on the immunoSEQ multiplex PCR reads, TCRdb lists one record per CDR3 protein. The table includes 350,000 to 550,000 distinct CDR3 sequences, more than 80% detected once. In its sample, this clonotype was seen once. This chain connects TRBV3-1 to TRBJ2-7; no clear D. The sequenced material came from CD8+ T cells from PBMCs. This receptor was obtained from a human donor with multiple sclerosis. CDR3 sequence reads: CASSPSKAVTYEQYF. In DNA form, the CDR3 reads TGTGCCAGCAGCCCCTCGAAGGCGGTAACCTACGAGCAGTACTTC.